A single sample gave rise to the 12 T cell receptor beta chains below, sequenced in a study of cytomegalovirus exposure and HLA in healthy donors. Primers for the PCR totalled 60 Vbeta and 13 Jbeta. Sequencing was performed with immunoSEQ multiplex PCR; in TCRdb, only in-frame clones are kept and a portion is missing. The table has a few hundred thousand clones, 70% to 80% seen once. Sequencing was carried out using PBMCs. Source of these receptors: a woman aged 25 to 39 in good health and CMV-seronegative.

This clone has only one observation. The V and J genes are TRBV7-2 and TRBJ2-1; D might be TRBD1 (6 bases). The V gene's germline CDR1 is SGHTA and CDR2 FQGNSA. Trimming removed 3 bases from V and 10 bases from J, with 13 bases in between. The CDR3 contains 13 residues. The CDR3 nucleotides are TGTGCCAGCAGCTTTGATACGACAGGAGAGCAGTTCTTC. It is translated as CASSFDTTGEQFF.

DNA for the CDR3: TGTGCCAGCAGCGTAGTAGGAGCGGTCTACAATGAGCAGTTCTTC. Its translation: CASSVVGAVYNEQFF. The V call is TRBV9, the J call TRBJ2-1; tentatively, D is TRBD2 (5 bases). Germline V gene sequence: CDR1 SGDLS, CDR2 YYNGEE. CDR3 size: 15 residues. Trimming cost V 0 bases and J 3 bases, with 10 bases left between them. The complete variable domain, with remaining parts taken from reference TRBV9 and TRBJ2-1, reads DSGVTQTPKHLITATGQRVTLRCSPRSGDLSVYWYQQSLDQGLQFLIQYYNGEERAKGNILERFSAQQFPDLHSELNLSSLELGDSALYFCASSVVGAVYNEQFFGPGTRLTVL.

This rearrangement joins TRBV7-3 to TRBJ2-5, with 9 bases identical to TRBD2. With V trimmed by 1 base and J by 3 bases, 6 bases remained unmatched. Germline assignment: CDR1 SGHTA and CDR2 FQGTGA. The length of the CDR3 is 16 residues. CDR3 sequence: CASSLIGGRAEETQYF. CDR3 nucleotide sequence: TGTGCCAGCAGCTTAATCGGCGGGAGGGCCGAAGAGACCCAGTACTTC.

The rearrangement uses TRBV6-5 and TRBJ1-1; D not certain. The CDR3 spans 14 residues. Germline V gives CDR1 MNHEY, CDR2 SVGAGI. Trimming shortened V by 7 bases and J by 1 base, and 13 bases separated the two germline ends. The CDR3: CASNSIPGNTEAFF. CDR3 in DNA: TGTGCCAGCAATTCCATCCCAGGGAACACTGAAGCTTTCTTT.

This clone was counted between two and nine times. The rearrangement joins TRBV6-5 to TRBJ1-1; 10 bases agree with TRBD1. From germline, CDR1 is MNHEY and CDR2 SVGAGI. The CDR3 is 15 residues long. Losses at the gene ends were 6 bases for V and 4 bases for J; bases not matched to a gene: 8. In DNA, the CDR3 is TGTGCCAGCAGCCACCAGACAGGGGGCTTCACTGAAGCTTTCTTT. Protein: CASSHQTGGFTEAFF.

The chain employs TRBV30 and TRBJ2-2; a weak D match, TRBD1 (5 bases). Trimming pared 1 base from V and 1 base from J, leaving 7 bases between. Germline assignment: CDR1 GTSNPN and CDR2 SVGIG (reference sequence). This CDR3 region has 14 residues. The CDR3 sequence is CAWSADRNTGELFF. CDR3 coding DNA: TGTGCCTGGAGTGCTGACAGGAACACCGGGGAGCTGTTTTTT. Combining the CDR3 with reference TRBV30 and TRBJ2-2 gives the whole variable domain SQTIHQWPATLVQPVGSPLSLECTVEGTSNPNLYWYRQAAGRGLQLLFYSVGIGQISSEVPQNLSASRPQDRQFILSSKKLLLSDSGFYLCAWSADRNTGELFFGEGSRLTVL.

The chain recombines TRBV6-1 with TRBJ2-7; weak D call: TRBD2 (6 bases). Trimming shortened V by 6 bases and J by 7 bases, and 16 bases separated the two germline ends. This CDR3 comprises 13 residues. Per the germline V gene, CDR1 is MNHNS and CDR2 is SASEGT. Here the CDR3 DNA reads TGTGCCAGCAGAAGGGACTCAAAGGGTGAGCAGTACTTC. This codes for CASRRDSKGEQYF.

The chain combines TRBV11-3 with TRBJ1-3; 7 nucleotides line up with TRBD1. Losses at the gene ends were 5 bases for V and 8 bases for J; bases not matched to a gene: 9. The germline gives CDR1 SGHNT, CDR2 YENEEA. The CDR3 contains 14 residues. The CDR3 loop reads CASSTRQGVDTIYF. Written as DNA, the CDR3 is TGTGCCAGCAGCACCCGACAGGGTGTGGACACCATATATTTT.

The chain employs TRBV7-9 and TRBJ2-5; TRBD2 is a possible D gene (6 bases). The V gene's germline CDR1 is SEHNR and CDR2 FQNEAQ (reference sequence). The V end lost 3 bases, the J end lost 5 bases, and 19 bases lay between the germline ends. The CDR3 has 16 amino acids. CDR3 in amino acids: CASSFPLAVLWETQYF. The CDR3 DNA sequence: TGTGCCAGCAGCTTCCCCTTAGCGGTCCTTTGGGAGACCCAGTACTTC. Full variable domain (outside the CDR3, taken from reference TRBV7-9 and TRBJ2-5): DTGVSQNPRHKITKRGQNVTFRCDPISEHNRLYWYRQTLGQGPEFLTYFQNEAQLEKSRLLSDRFSAERPKGSFSTLEIQRTEQGDSAMYLCASSFPLAVLWETQYFGPGTRLLVL.

This clone has just a few counts. The V gene is TRBV30, the J gene TRBJ1-3; no definite D call. V dropped 0 bases and J dropped 2 bases, with 11 bases sitting between them. This CDR3 has 15 amino acids. Germline CDR1 is GTSNPN and CDR2 is SVGIG (reference sequence). The CDR3: CAWSVRRGPGNTIYF. In DNA form, the CDR3 reads TGTGCCTGGAGTGTAAGAAGAGGGCCTGGAAACACCATATATTTT.

V usage is TRBV2 and J usage is TRBJ1-1; the D is unclear. This CDR3 has 13 residues. Germline CDR1 and CDR2: SNHLY and FYNNEI. V was clipped by 6 bases and J by 2 bases, with 10 bases between them. The CDR3 protein is CASRLLRNTEAFF. The DNA of the CDR3 is TGTGCCAGCAGACTGCTACGAAACACTGAAGCTTTCTTT.

In nucleotides, the CDR3 is TGTGCCAGCAGCTTATTCGGGACACCAAGCACAGATACGCAGTATTTT. This sequence encodes CASSLFGTPSTDTQYF. This chain links TRBV7-2 with TRBJ2-3; tentative D call: TRBD1 (6 bases). Germline V gives CDR1 SGHTA, CDR2 FQGNSA. V was shortened by 2 bases and J by 0 bases, with 12 bases between the two germline ends. CDR3 length: 16 amino acids.